The 15 T cell receptor beta chains below come from one sample, sequenced in a study of blood T cell repertoires in COVID-19. Produced via immunoSEQ multiplex PCR; TCRdb's table is partial and in-frame only. The top ten hold 5.9% of the sample, which has 55,000 or so clones, around 80% seen once. Sequencing used peripheral blood. The receptors here all came from a human donor in a cohort sampled during active or convalescent COVID-19.

V is TRBV6-2 or TRBV6-3 and J is TRBJ2-7; 8 positions match TRBD2. Germline CDR1 and CDR2: MNHEY and SVGEGT. The ends lost 2 bases at V and 0 bases at J; junction bases unmatched: 0. This CDR3 region has 14 residues. CDR3 sequence: CASSYAGGSYEQYF. The CDR3 bases are TGTGCCAGCAGTTACGCGGGAGGCTCCTACGAGCAGTACTTC.

This chain uses TRBV6-5 with TRBJ2-7; a weak D match, TRBD1 (6 bases). The CDR3 has 15 residues. Looked up from germline, CDR1 is MNHEY and CDR2 is SVGAGI. Trimming removed 10 bases from V and 3 bases from J, with 22 bases in between. The CDR3 protein is CATAPETGIDYEQYF. CDR3 DNA: TGTGCCACCGCCCCCGAGACAGGAATCGACTACGAGCAGTACTTC.

The chain is built from TRBV12-3 or TRBV12-4 and TRBJ1-1; possible D gene TRBD1, 6 bases. There are 13 residues in the CDR3. The V end was cut by 6 bases, the J end by 7 bases, with 15 bases between. CDR3 DNA sequence: TGTGCCAGCAGCATGGACAGAAACCTTGAAGCTTTCTTT. It translates to CASSMDRNLEAFF.

V and J are TRBV5-5 and TRBJ1-4; 10 nucleotides agree with TRBD1. Germline V gene lookup returns CDR1 SGHKS and CDR2 YYEKEE (reference sequence). Germline trimming cut 3 bases from V and 1 base from J; bases unmatched to any gene: 6. The CDR3 is 17 residues long. CDR3 in amino acids: CASSYRTGGETNEKLFF. CDR3 coding DNA: TGTGCCAGCAGCTACCGGACAGGGGGTGAAACTAATGAAAAACTGTTTTTT. The complete variable domain, with remaining parts taken from reference TRBV5-5 and TRBJ1-4, reads DAGVTQSPTHLIKTRGQQVTLRCSPISGHKSVSWYQQVLGQGPQFIFQYYEKEERGRGNFPDRFSARQFPNYSSELNVNALLLGDSALYLCASSYRTGGETNEKLFFGSGTQLSVL.

This clone came up once. The chain links TRBV27 to TRBJ2-7; tentatively, D is TRBD2 (5 bases). The V gene's germline CDR1 is MNHEY and CDR2 SMNVEV (reference sequence). The ends were cut back, 3 bases at V and 0 bases at J, with 12 bases in the middle. The CDR3 is 15 amino acids. CDR3 in amino acids: CASSFLDSNSYEQYF. In DNA, the CDR3 is TGTGCCAGCAGTTTTCTGGACTCCAACTCCTACGAGCAGTACTTC.

The chain employs TRBV11-2 and TRBJ1-3, with D possibly matching TRBD1 (5 bases). The germline gives CDR1 SGHAT, CDR2 FQNNGV. This CDR3 has 19 amino acids. Trimming took 0 bases from V and 0 from J, leaving 18 bases between them. CDR3: CASSLDTGRGYLSGNTIYF. The CDR3 coding sequence is TGTGCCAGCAGCTTAGATACGGGTAGGGGCTACCTCTCTGGAAACACCATATATTTT.

The chain couples TRBV14 to TRBJ2-1, with a tentative D call TRBD2 (5 bases). The V end lost 8 bases, the J end lost 7 bases, and 12 bases lay between the germline ends. Germline-derived CDR1 and CDR2 are SGHDN and FVKESK. This CDR3 region has 12 residues. The CDR3: CASSWTGNEQFF. DNA for the CDR3: TGTGCCAGCTCTTGGACGGGAAATGAGCAGTTCTTC.

The chain combines TRBV30 with TRBJ2-3, with 7 bases matching TRBD2. The CDR3 has 12 amino acids. Germline trimming cut 8 bases from V and 1 base from J; bases unmatched to any gene: 3. CDR1 and CDR2 (germline): GTSNPN, SVGIG (reference sequence). CDR3 in DNA: TGTGCCGTGGGGGGGGGCACAGATACGCAGTATTTT. This encodes CAVGGGTDTQYF.

This chain connects TRBV5-6 to TRBJ1-1, with 7 bases that match TRBD1. V gave up 0 bases and J gave up 6 bases; unmatched junction bases: 14. The germline V gene encodes CDR1 SGHDT and CDR2 YYEEEE. This CDR3 has 17 amino acids. DNA of the CDR3: TGTGCCAGCAGCTTGGACCCCCTGACAGGGAGAGTGGCTGAAGCTTTCTTT. It codes for CASSLDPLTGRVAEAFF.

This clone was seen a single time. The rearrangement joins TRBV6-5 to TRBJ2-7; TRBD2 matches 11 bases. The CDR3 has 15 residues. J was trimmed by 2 bases and V by 6 bases; bases with no gene match: 6. Germline V gene sequence: CDR1 MNHEY, CDR2 SVGAGI. The CDR3 DNA is TGTGCCAGCAGATACCTAGCGGGGGGCACCTACGAGCAGTACTTC. Encoded protein: CASRYLAGGTYEQYF.

The CDR3 DNA follows: TGTGCCAGCAGCGATAGCACAGGGGTCTATGGCTACACCTTC. Amino acid sequence: CASSDSTGVYGYTF. The chain has TRBV5-6 and TRBJ1-2; 7 bases are shared with TRBD1. CDR3 length: 14 amino acids. V gave up 4 bases and J gave up 4 bases; unmatched junction bases: 7. The germline V gene has CDR1 SGHDT and CDR2 YYEEEE.

CDR3 protein: CASRAGSYTDTQYF. DNA for the CDR3: TGTGCCAGCAGGGCCGGGTCTTACACAGATACGCAGTATTTT. V and J are TRBV6-4 and TRBJ2-3; D remains ambiguous. The germline V and J ends were trimmed by 6 bases and 2 bases, with 12 bases remaining between them. The CDR3 has 14 amino acids. The germline V gene has CDR1 MRHNA and CDR2 SNTAGT.

The chain has TRBV6-4 and TRBJ1-2, with 8 bases aligning to TRBD1. With V trimmed by 4 bases and J by 8 bases, 6 bases remained unmatched. The length of the CDR3 is 13 residues. Germline assignment: CDR1 MRHNA and CDR2 SNTAGT. As DNA, the CDR3 is TGTGCCAGCAGTGGGGACAGGTCCCGCGGCTACACCTTC. Translated: CASSGDRSRGYTF.

J is TRBJ2-1 and V is TRBV5-1; 10 bases are shared with TRBD2. The CDR3 is made up of 16 amino acids. V dropped 0 bases and J dropped 8; count of bases not matched to a gene: 8. CDR1 and CDR2 from the germline V gene are SGHRS and YFSETQ. The CDR3, as DNA: TGCGCCAGCAGCTTGGATCCAGCGGGGGGGCCCGATGAGCAGTTCTTC. Translated, it gives CASSLDPAGGPDEQFF.

The V and J genes are TRBV29-1 and TRBJ1-1; no clear D gene. Trimming pared 2 bases from V and 1 base from J, leaving 8 bases between. Germline CDR1 SQVTM, CDR2 ANQGSEA. This CDR3 has 13 amino acids. CDR3 amino acids: CSVEMAENTEAFF. The CDR3 DNA follows: TGCAGCGTTGAAATGGCAGAGAACACTGAAGCTTTCTTT.